A single sample is the source of the 17 T cell receptor beta chains below, sequenced in a study of T cell responses to AZD1222 COVID-19 vaccine. Clones were sequenced by immunoSEQ multiplex PCR, and TCRdb holds only the in-frame ones, with some missing. This table holds 70,000 to 95,000 clones, about nine tenths found once. The source material was peripheral blood, sampled 28 days after the second AZD1222 dose. The receptors originated from an adult who received the AZD1222 COVID-19 vaccine.

V is TRBV4-1 and J is TRBJ2-3; unclear D gene. Per the germline V gene, CDR1 is MGHRA and CDR2 is YSYEKL. V lost 1 base, J lost 5 bases, and 10 bases lay in between. This CDR3 comprises 14 residues. The CDR3 loop is CASSQGLEVDTQYF. CDR3 in DNA: TGCGCCAGCAGCCAAGGCCTGGAAGTAGATACGCAGTATTTT.

This chain links TRBV7-3 with TRBJ2-5, with TRBD2 identical over 12 bases. The germline CDR1 and CDR2 sequences are SGHTA and FQGTGA. V was clipped by 5 bases and J by 4 bases; unmatched bases: 20. The CDR3 contains 20 residues. The CDR3 spells CASSAEGQERLAGVRETQYF. CDR3 bases: TGTGCCAGCAGCGCCGAAGGACAGGAGCGACTAGCGGGAGTTAGAGAGACCCAGTACTTC.

The chain is built from TRBV4-1 and TRBJ1-2; 9 bases match TRBD1. The CDR3 spans 15 residues. V lost 2 bases and J lost 8; bases outside the gene matches: 9. Germline CDR1 reads MGHRA; CDR2 reads YSYEKL. CDR3 sequence: CASSQSTGGYDGYTF. As DNA, the CDR3 is TGCGCCAGCAGCCAAAGTACAGGGGGCTACGACGGCTACACCTTC.

This CDR3 reads CASSQETSGSKYEQYF. CDR3 DNA sequence: TGCGCCAGCAGCCAAGAAACTAGCGGGAGCAAGTACGAGCAGTACTTC. The genes are TRBV4-1 and TRBJ2-7; TRBD2 matches 11 bases. Trimming removed 0 bases from V and 4 bases from J; junction bases left unmatched: 5. This CDR3 is built from 16 residues. The germline V gene has CDR1 MGHRA and CDR2 YSYEKL.

This sequence joins TRBV5-4 and TRBJ2-7; D is undetermined. V was clipped by 0 bases and J by 5 bases, with 3 bases between them. The germline CDR1 and CDR2 sequences are SGHNT and YYREEE (reference sequence). The CDR3 is 11 amino acids. The CDR3 here is CASSLGDEQYF. CDR3 sequence (DNA): TGTGCCAGCAGCTTGGGTGACGAGCAGTACTTC.

The chain combines TRBV28 with TRBJ2-7; D is uncertain. The V end was cut by 5 bases, the J end by 0 bases, with 8 bases between. Germline V gene lookup returns CDR1 MDHEN and CDR2 SYDVKM. This CDR3 has 13 amino acids. Here the CDR3 DNA reads TGTGCCAGCAGTGCAGGAAGCTCCTACGAGCAGTACTTC. Amino acids: CASSAGSSYEQYF. Combining the CDR3 with reference TRBV28 and TRBJ2-7 gives the whole variable domain DVKVTQSSRYLVKRTGEKVFLECVQDMDHENMFWYRQDPGLGLRLIYFSYDVKMKEKGDIPEGYSVSREKKERFSLILESASTNQTSMYLCASSAGSSYEQYFGPGTRLTVT.

V gene TRBV5-4 combines with J gene TRBJ2-5, with a tentative D call TRBD1 (6 bases). Trimming pared 4 bases from V and 1 base from J, leaving 11 bases between. Germline assignment: CDR1 SGHNT and CDR2 YYREEE (reference sequence). The CDR3 consists of 14 residues. The CDR3 region is CASSPGVVQETQYF. In DNA, the CDR3 is TGTGCCAGCAGCCCAGGGGTGGTCCAAGAGACCCAGTACTTC.

The J gene is TRBJ1-2, the V gene TRBV18, with 9 bases identical to TRBD1. Losses at the gene ends were 2 bases for V and 8 bases for J; bases not matched to a gene: 6. Germline loops: CDR1 KGHSH, CDR2 LQKENI. The CDR3 is 14 amino acids. This CDR3 is CASSPSGQGYGYTF. The CDR3 DNA reads TGTGCCAGCTCACCATCCGGACAGGGGTACGGCTACACCTTC.

The rearrangement joins TRBV5-6 to TRBJ2-2, with TRBD1 matching 7 bases. Looked up from germline, CDR1 is SGHDT and CDR2 is YYEEEE. The V gene end was trimmed by 4 bases and the J gene end by 1 base; junction bases not matched to a gene: 4. The CDR3 runs 15 residues. CDR3 residues: CASSLTGWNTGELFF. CDR3 bases: TGTGCCAGCAGCCTGACAGGGTGGAACACCGGGGAGCTGTTTTTT.

The chain is built from TRBV11-2 and TRBJ1-6; D gene ambiguous. The length of the CDR3 is 13 residues. CDR1 SGHAT and CDR2 FQNNGV come from the germline V gene. V was clipped by 0 bases and J by 6 bases, with 3 bases between them. This CDR3 reads CASSLEINSPLHF. CDR3 DNA: TGTGCCAGCAGCTTAGAAATTAATTCACCCCTCCACTTT.

This clone was detected only a few times. The chain links TRBV3-1 (or the pseudogene TRBV3-2) to TRBJ2-3, with 8 bases lining up with TRBD2. The junction had 5 bases not matched to a gene; V was cut back by 2 bases and J by 1 base. Germline CDR1 LGHDT, CDR2 YNNKEL (reference sequence). The CDR3 extends over 16 amino acids. The CDR3 loop reads CASSQITSGGTDTQYF. The CDR3 DNA reads as TGTGCCAGCAGCCAAATTACTAGCGGAGGCACAGATACGCAGTATTTT.

In the case of this clone: A read error may explain this, as a much larger clone is one base away. The same CDR3 arises from other DNA sequences in this sample as well. The rearrangement links TRBV6-4 to TRBJ2-3, with TRBD1 matching 10 bases. Germline loops: CDR1 MRHNA, CDR2 SNTAGT. With 6 bases clipped from V and 4 bases from J, the junction kept 4 bases outside the gene matches. CDR3 length: 14 residues. CDR3 nucleotides: TGTGCCAGCAGCGACGGACAGGGGGCAGATACGCAGTATTTT. Protein product: CASSDGQGADTQYF.

This clone was counted once. V is TRBV27 and J is TRBJ2-3, with a tentative D call TRBD1 (6 bases). The V end lost 7 bases, the J end lost 6 bases, and 23 bases lay between the germline ends. The CDR3 totals 16 residues. CDR1 and CDR2 from the germline V gene are MNHEY and SMNVEV (reference sequence). As DNA, the CDR3 is TGTGCCAGCACTTTTAAGTCACAGGGAGCAAGGGATACGCAGTATTTT. Its protein is CASTFKSQGARDTQYF.

The V gene is TRBV28, the J gene TRBJ2-7; 9 bases line up with TRBD1. J gave up 3 bases and V 6 bases, and 15 bases lay outside the gene matches. The CDR3 contains 17 residues. CDR1 MDHEN and CDR2 SYDVKM come from the germline V gene. The CDR3 nucleotides are TGTGCCAGCAGCCTAAGGCCCTTGGACAGGGGAAGCTACGAGCAGTACTTC. This encodes CASSLRPLDRGSYEQYF.

The rearrangement links TRBV19 to TRBJ2-7; D perhaps matches TRBD1 (6 bases). This CDR3 is 14 amino acids long. The V end was cut by 2 bases, the J end by 2 bases, with 10 bases between. CDR1 and CDR2 (germline): LNHDA, SQIVND (reference sequence). The CDR3 DNA follows: TGTGCCAGTAGTATAACAGGGAGACCCTACGAGCAGTACTTC. Translated, it gives CASSITGRPYEQYF.

The chain carries TRBV20-1 and TRBJ1-5; TRBD1 is a possible D gene (6 bases). V was clipped by 3 bases and J by 3 bases, with 15 bases between them. The germline V gene has CDR1 DFQATT and CDR2 SNEGSKA (reference sequence). This CDR3 spans 15 amino acids. CDR3 protein: CSASLGGAVNQPQHF. The CDR3 DNA reads as TGCAGTGCTAGTCTGGGGGGGGCTGTCAATCAGCCCCAGCATTTT.

This chain connects TRBV5-4 to TRBJ1-1, with TRBD1 identical over 7 bases. V trimming: 3 bases; J trimming: 10 bases; junction bases outside the gene matches: 12. This CDR3 spans 14 amino acids. CDR1 is SGHNT, CDR2 YYREEE, per germline (reference sequence). CDR3 protein: CASSSKTGPSVAFF. The CDR3 coding sequence is TGTGCCAGCAGCTCGAAGACAGGGCCTTCAGTAGCTTTCTTT.